A single TCR beta chain is shown here with its context. Its antigen is still unknown. This record comes from a study of post-analysis software for immune sequencing data. The CDR3 sequence is 14 residues long. The V gene's germline CDR1 is SEHNR and CDR2 FQNEAQ (reference sequence). The trim removed 8 bases at V and 3 bases at J, leaving 5 bases unmatched. Prepared TCR beta cDNA libraries contained unique molecular identifiers. TCRdb itself ran the PCR reads through MiXCR, one entry per CDR3 protein. Of about 810,000 distinct CDR3 sequences listed, approximately 50% are singletons. Study-level findings and limits: Relative to controls, patients had 4 or 5 TRBV segments at higher frequency, with TRBV5-6, TRBV5-1 and TRBV20-1 among these.

The V gene is TRBV7-9, the J gene TRBJ1-4; the match to TRBD1 covers 8 bases. Sequenced sample: blood. This sequence was found in a girl aged 5-17 years with multiple sclerosis. The CDR3 region has the DNA TGTGCCAGCGCTGGGGACAGGTCTAATGAAAAACTGTTTTTT. Its translation is CASAGDRSNEKLFF.